This is a list of T cell receptor beta chains from one sample in a study of T cell clones after liver transplantation. Measured with immunoSEQ multiplex PCR; TCRdb has only the in-frame clones, and not every one. Of tens of thousands of clones listed, around 84% are singletons. Sequenced material: CD4+ T cells from blood, taken 24 months after liver transplant. These receptors all stem from a human patient who received a liver transplant. The graft donor may account for some of the T cells. CDR3s include the opening cysteine and the closing phenylalanine or tryptophan. D genes are given only for firm matches. Size tells how often a clone was seen (once, few, many) or the class of an expanded clone, and some rows leave it out.

size	D	V	J	DNA	CDR3
NA	TRBD1	TRBV27	TRBJ1-3	TGTGCCAGCAGTTTGCACCCGGGACAGGGAAACACCATATATTTT	CASSLHPGQGNTIYF
NA	TRBD2	TRBV18	TRBJ2-1	TGTGCCAGCTCATCCGGGACTAGCGACGAGCAGTTCTTC	CASSSGTSDEQFF
NA	TRBD1	TRBV6-5	TRBJ2-6	TGTGCCAGCAGTCTATACGGGACAGCGCATAACGTCCTGACTTTC	CASSLYGTAHNVLTF
NA	NA	TRBV6-6	TRBJ2-7	TGTGCCAGCAGTTACTTAGACTCGGGGCAGTACTTC	CASSYLDSGQYF
NA	NA	TRBV11-3	TRBJ1-1	TGTGCCAGCAGCTCCCCGCCAAATACTGAAGCTTTCTTT	CASSSPPNTEAFF
NA	TRBD1	TRBV9	TRBJ2-7	TGTGCCAGCAGCGAGGGACAGGGGGCCGATCTGTGGGACGAGCAGTACTTC	CASSEGQGADLWDEQYF
NA	NA	TRBV29-1	TRBJ2-5	TGCAGCGTTGACGGCCCACTGGAGACCCAGTACTTC	CSVDGPLETQYF
NA	NA	TRBV4-1	TRBJ1-4	TGCGCCAGCAGGCTGCGGTGGGGGACTGATGAAAAACTGTTTTTT	CASRLRWGTDEKLFF
NA	NA	TRBV5-1	TRBJ1-1	TGCGCCAGCAGCCAAGAATACGTGAACACTGAAGCTTTCTTT	CASSQEYVNTEAFF
NA	NA	TRBV5-4	TRBJ2-6	TGTGCCAGCAGCTTCCCCCAACAGAGCTCTGGGGCCAACGTCCTGACTTTC	CASSFPQQSSGANVLTF
NA	NA	TRBV5-6	TRBJ1-1	TGTGCCTGTGCACGGGGTCTGGTCACTGAAGCTTTCTTT	CACARGLVTEAFF
NA	TRBD1	TRBV7-9	TRBJ2-4	TGTGCCAGCAGCTTAAGACAGGGTGGGCCGTACTTC	CASSLRQGGPYF
NA	TRBD1	TRBV28	TRBJ1-1	TGTGCCAGTGGACAGGGGACCTTGAACACTGAAGCTTTCTTT	CASGQGTLNTEAFF
NA	NA	TRBV6-5	TRBJ2-1	TGTGCCAGCACCCTCCAGGGCGTGGGGAATGAGCAGTTCTTC	CASTLQGVGNEQFF
NA	NA	TRBV28	TRBJ1-1	TGTGCCAGCAGCTTCTCCGGGGGCTCCGCTGAAGCTTTCTTT	CASSFSGGSAEAFF
NA	NA	TRBV28	TRBJ2-5	TGTGCCAGCAGTTTCCCCCGTGGGACGTACCAAGAGACCCAGTACTTC	CASSFPRGTYQETQYF
NA	TRBD1	TRBV29-1	TRBJ1-5	TGCAGCGTTGAGGTCAGGGGGAAAGGGTCTAGCAATCAGCCCCAGCATTTT	CSVEVRGKGSSNQPQHF
NA	NA	TRBV5-1	TRBJ1-1	TGCGCCAGCAGCCCACAGGGTAGGGGCCGGGACACTGAAGCTTTCTTT	CASSPQGRGRDTEAFF
NA	NA	TRBV6-1	TRBJ1-1	TGTGCCAGCAAGGGGGACGACAGGCCCGGCACTGAAGCTTTCTTT	CASKGDDRPGTEAFF
NA	NA	TRBV7-8	TRBJ2-7	TGTGCCAGCAGCAAACAAGATCCCCCTTCCTACGAGCAGTACTTC	CASSKQDPPSYEQYF
NA	NA	TRBV18	TRBJ2-7	TGTGCCAGCTCACCAGCCGGTTTAGCAGCCTACGAGCAGTACTTC	CASSPAGLAAYEQYF
NA	NA	TRBV5-6	TRBJ1-1	TGTGCCAGCAGCTGGGAGGGGAGAACTGAAGCTTTCTTT	CASSWEGRTEAFF
once	TRBD2	TRBV19	TRBJ2-1	TGTGCCACTACTATGGGGGGGTCCATTGGTGAGCAGTTCTTC	CATTMGGSIGEQFF
NA	TRBD2	TRBV27	TRBJ2-1	TGTGCCAGCAGTTTCAGGCTAGCGGGAGGAACCGACTCCTACAATGAGCAGTTCTTC	CASSFRLAGGTDSYNEQFF
once	NA	TRBV15	TRBJ1-6	TGTGCCACCAGCAGAAGGGACCCAAATTCACCCCTCCACTTT	CATSRRDPNSPLHF
NA	TRBD1	TRBV6-5	TRBJ1-1	TGTGCCAGCAGTTCCAGGACAGGGGGGATGAACACTGAAGCTTTCTTT	CASSSRTGGMNTEAFF
NA	NA	TRBV5-4	TRBJ1-2	TGTGCCAGCAGCTACAATAAGAACGTCTATGGCTACACCTTC	CASSYNKNVYGYTF
NA	NA	TRBV21-1	TRBJ2-7	TGTGCCAGCAGACTCCCGGAACTAGGGAAGTCCTACGAGCAGTACTTC	CASRLPELGKSYEQYF
once	TRBD2	TRBV29-1	TRBJ2-1	TGCAGTGTTGCTAGCGGCAGCTCCTACAATGAGCAGTTCTTC	CSVASGSSYNEQFF
NA	TRBD2	TRBV5-4	TRBJ2-1	TGTGCCAGCAGCCCGGGACTAGCGGGACGAGAGGCCTACAATGAGCAGTTCTTC	CASSPGLAGREAYNEQFF
NA	TRBD2	TRBV10-3	TRBJ2-1	TGTGCCATCAGCCGACTAGCGGGGGAGGATGAGCAGTTCTTC	CAISRLAGEDEQFF